This TCR beta chain comes out of a study of cytomegalovirus exposure and HLA in healthy donors. Primers: 60 Vbeta forward and 13 Jbeta reverse. Sequencing used immunoSEQ multiplex PCR; TCRdb keeps in-frame clones, though not all of them. The profile covers fewer than 120,000 clones, with roughly 80% appearing a single time and 1% to 1.5% taken by the ten largest. In germline, CDR1 is MNHEY, CDR2 SMNVEV (reference sequence). The trim removed 8 bases at V and 4 bases at J, leaving 7 bases unmatched. This CDR3 contains 14 residues. This clonotype was sampled from a young woman in good health and CMV-seronegative. Sequenced material: PBMCs. The gene calls are TRBV27 and TRBJ1-1; 10 bases line up with TRBD1. CDR3 nucleotides: TGTGCCAGCCGCACAGGGACAGGGGCCACTGAAGCTTTCTTT. Protein sequence: CASRTGTGATEAFF.